This TCR beta chain was recorded in a study of CD8 T cells in ankylosing spondylitis. Whole-study results and caveats: Earlier reports found some motif variants in synovial fluid and blood in reactive arthritis. Matched synovial fluid from ankylosing spondylitis patients was reported to be enriched for disease-linked clones.

This clonotype has ten or more counts. Its antigen is still unknown. TCRdb reprocessed the 5' RACE reads with MiXCR, giving one entry per CDR3 protein. Of roughly 250,000 distinct CDR3 sequences listed, over 8.5% are singletons. Trimming at V came to 3 bases and at J to 2 bases, leaving 5 bases not matched to a gene. Looked up from germline, CDR1 is SGHDT and CDR2 is YYEEEE. CDR3 size: 15 residues. The sample taken for sequencing was blood, either unsorted or a sorted T cell fraction (not recorded which). The source is a male donor with ankylosing spondylitis or in good health (not recorded which). This sequence joins TRBV5-6 and TRBJ2-7, with 10 bases matching TRBD2. The CDR3 here is CASSSTSGIAYEQYF. The CDR3 DNA sequence: TGTGCCAGCAGCTCCACTAGCGGGATCGCCTACGAGCAGTACTTC.